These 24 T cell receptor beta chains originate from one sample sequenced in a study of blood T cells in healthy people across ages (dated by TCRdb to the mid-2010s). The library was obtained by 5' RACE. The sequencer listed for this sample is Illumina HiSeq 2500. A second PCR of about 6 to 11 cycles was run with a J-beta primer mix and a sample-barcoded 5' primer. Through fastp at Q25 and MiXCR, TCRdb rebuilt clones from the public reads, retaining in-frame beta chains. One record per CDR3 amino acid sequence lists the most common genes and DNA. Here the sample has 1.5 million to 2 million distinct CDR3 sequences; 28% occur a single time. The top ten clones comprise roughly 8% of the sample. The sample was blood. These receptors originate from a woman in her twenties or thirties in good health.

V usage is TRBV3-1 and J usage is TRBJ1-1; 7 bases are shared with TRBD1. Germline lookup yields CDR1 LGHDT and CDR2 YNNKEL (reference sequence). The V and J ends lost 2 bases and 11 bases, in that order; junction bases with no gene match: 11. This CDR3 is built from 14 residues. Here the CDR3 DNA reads TGTGCCAGCAGCCAACGTGGACAGGACGTTTTTGCTTTCTTT. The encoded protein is CASSQRGQDVFAFF.

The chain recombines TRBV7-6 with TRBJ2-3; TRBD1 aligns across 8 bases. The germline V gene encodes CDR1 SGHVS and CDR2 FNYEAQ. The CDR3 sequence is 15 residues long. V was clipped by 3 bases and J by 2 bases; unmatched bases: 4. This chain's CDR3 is CASSLTGVPTDTQYF. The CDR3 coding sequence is TGTGCCAGCAGCTTGACAGGGGTCCCCACAGATACGCAGTATTTT.

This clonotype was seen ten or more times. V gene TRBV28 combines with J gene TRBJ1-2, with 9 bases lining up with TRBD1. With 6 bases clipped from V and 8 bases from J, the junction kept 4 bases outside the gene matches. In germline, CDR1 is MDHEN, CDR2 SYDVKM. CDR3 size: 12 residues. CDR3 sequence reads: CASRPGQGGYTF. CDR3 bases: TGTGCCAGCAGGCCGGGACAGGGAGGCTACACCTTC.

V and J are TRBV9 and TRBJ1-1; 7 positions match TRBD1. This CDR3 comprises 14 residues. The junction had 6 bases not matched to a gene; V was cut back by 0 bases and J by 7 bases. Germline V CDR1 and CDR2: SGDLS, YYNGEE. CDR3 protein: CASSVAMDRSEAFF. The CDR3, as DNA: TGTGCCAGCAGCGTAGCTATGGACAGGAGTGAAGCTTTCTTT.

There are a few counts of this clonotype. As DNA, the CDR3 is TGTGCCAGCAGCCGCCGCGGGACAGGGATCTATGGCTACACCTTC. Encoded protein: CASSRRGTGIYGYTF. The chain joins TRBV6-2 or TRBV6-3 to TRBJ1-2; 9 nucleotides align to TRBD1. CDR1 is MNHEY, CDR2 SVGEGT, per germline. V was pared by 6 bases and J by 4 bases, with 9 bases of the junction left unmatched. CDR3 size: 15 residues.

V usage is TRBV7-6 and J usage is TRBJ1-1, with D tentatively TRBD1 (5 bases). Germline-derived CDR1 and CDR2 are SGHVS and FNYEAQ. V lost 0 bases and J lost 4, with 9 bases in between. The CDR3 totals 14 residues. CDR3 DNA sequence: TGTGCCAGCAGCTTAGCGTTTGGGGGCACTGAAGCTTTCTTT. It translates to CASSLAFGGTEAFF.

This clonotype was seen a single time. CDR3 bases: TGTGCCAGCAGCAACGGGGGCGACCTCCACAATGAGCAGTTCTTC. Translation gives CASSNGGDLHNEQFF. The V gene is TRBV6-5, the J gene TRBJ2-1, with D perhaps being TRBD1 or TRBD2 (6 bases each). The CDR3 spans 15 residues. Trimming removed 6 bases from V and 5 bases from J, with 17 bases in between. Germline loops: CDR1 MNHEY, CDR2 SVGAGI.

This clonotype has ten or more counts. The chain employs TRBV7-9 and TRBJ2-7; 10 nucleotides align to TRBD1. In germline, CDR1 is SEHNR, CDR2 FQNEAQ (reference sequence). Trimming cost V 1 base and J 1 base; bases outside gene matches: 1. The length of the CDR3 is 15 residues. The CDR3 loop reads CASSLGDRGSYEQYF. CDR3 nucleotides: TGTGCCAGCAGCTTAGGGGACAGGGGTTCCTACGAGCAGTACTTC.

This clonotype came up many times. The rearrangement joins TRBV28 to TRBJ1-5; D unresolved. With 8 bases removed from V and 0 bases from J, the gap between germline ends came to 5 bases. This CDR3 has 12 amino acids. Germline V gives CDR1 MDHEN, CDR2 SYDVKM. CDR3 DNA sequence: TGTGCCAGCCGGAGTAGCAATCAGCCCCAGCATTTT. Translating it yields CASRSSNQPQHF.

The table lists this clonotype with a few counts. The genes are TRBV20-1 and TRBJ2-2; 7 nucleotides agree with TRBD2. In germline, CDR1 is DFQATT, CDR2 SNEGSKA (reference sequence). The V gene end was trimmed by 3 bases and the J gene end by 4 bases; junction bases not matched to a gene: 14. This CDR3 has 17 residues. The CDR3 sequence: CSARGGLRESFTGELFF. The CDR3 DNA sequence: TGCAGTGCTAGGGGTGGATTGCGGGAGAGTTTCACCGGGGAGCTGTTTTTT.

CDR3 in DNA: TGCGCCAGCAGGCGTAGTGTTGAGGATGGCTACACCTTC. Amino acid sequence: CASRRSVEDGYTF. The chain employs TRBV5-1 and TRBJ1-2; no clear D. Looked up from germline, CDR1 is SGHRS and CDR2 is YFSETQ. The V gene lost 5 bases and the J gene lost 6 bases, with 14 bases spanning the gap. This CDR3 comprises 13 residues.

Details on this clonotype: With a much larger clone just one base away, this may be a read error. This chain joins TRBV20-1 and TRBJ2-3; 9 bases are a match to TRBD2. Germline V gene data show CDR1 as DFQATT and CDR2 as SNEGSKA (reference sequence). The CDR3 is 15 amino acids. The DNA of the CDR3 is TGCGGTGCTGAGACCGGGACTAGCCTCACAGATACGCAGTATTTT. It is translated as CGAETGTSLTDTQYF.

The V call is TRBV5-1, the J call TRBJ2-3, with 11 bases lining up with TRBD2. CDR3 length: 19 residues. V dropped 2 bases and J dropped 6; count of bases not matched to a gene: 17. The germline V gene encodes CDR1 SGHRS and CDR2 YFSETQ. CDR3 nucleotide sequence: TGCGCCAGCAGCTTATTCGGTCTAGCGGGGGGAAACGTCCAGGATACGCAGTATTTT. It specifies CASSLFGLAGGNVQDTQYF.

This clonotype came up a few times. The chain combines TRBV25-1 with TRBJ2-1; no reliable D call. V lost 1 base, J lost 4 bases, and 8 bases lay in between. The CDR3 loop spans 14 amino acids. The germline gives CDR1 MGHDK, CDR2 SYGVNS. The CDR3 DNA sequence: TGTGCCAGCAGTGAATCAGGCGAGTACAATGAGCAGTTCTTC. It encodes CASSESGEYNEQFF.

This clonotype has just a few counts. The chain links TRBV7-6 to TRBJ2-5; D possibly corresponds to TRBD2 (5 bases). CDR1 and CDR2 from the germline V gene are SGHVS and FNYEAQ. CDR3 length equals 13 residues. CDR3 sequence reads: CAISDYLQETQYF. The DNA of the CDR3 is TGTGCTATTTCCGACTACCTACAAGAGACCCAGTACTTC.

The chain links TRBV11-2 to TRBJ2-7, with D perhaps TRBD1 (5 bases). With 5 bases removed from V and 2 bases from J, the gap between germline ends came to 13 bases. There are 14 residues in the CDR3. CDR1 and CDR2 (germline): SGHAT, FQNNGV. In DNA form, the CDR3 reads TGTGCCAGCAGCCCCGTCTGGGGCGCCTACGAGCAGTACTTC. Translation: CASSPVWGAYEQYF.

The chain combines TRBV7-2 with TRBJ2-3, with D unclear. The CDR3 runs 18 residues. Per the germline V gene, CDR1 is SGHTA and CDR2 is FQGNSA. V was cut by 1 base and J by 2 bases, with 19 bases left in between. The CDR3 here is CASSLVRNRPGATDTQYF. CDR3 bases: TGTGCCAGCAGCTTAGTTAGGAACCGCCCTGGCGCCACAGATACGCAGTATTTT. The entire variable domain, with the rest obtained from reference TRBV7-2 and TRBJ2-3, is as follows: GAGVSQSPSNKVTEKGKDVELRCDPISGHTALYWYRQSLGQGLEFLIYFQGNSAPDKSGLPSDRFSAERTGGSVSTLTIQRTQQEDSAVYLCASSLVRNRPGATDTQYFGPGTRLTVL.

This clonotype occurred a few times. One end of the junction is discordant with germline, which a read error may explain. The CDR3 loop reads CANSLSGRNIQYF. DNA for the CDR3: TGTGCCAACAGCTTATCCGGGAGAAACATTCAGTACTTC. V and J are TRBV7-2 and TRBJ2-4; D possibly corresponds to TRBD2 (6 bases). From germline, CDR1 is SGHTA and CDR2 FQGNSA. CDR3 size: 13 residues.

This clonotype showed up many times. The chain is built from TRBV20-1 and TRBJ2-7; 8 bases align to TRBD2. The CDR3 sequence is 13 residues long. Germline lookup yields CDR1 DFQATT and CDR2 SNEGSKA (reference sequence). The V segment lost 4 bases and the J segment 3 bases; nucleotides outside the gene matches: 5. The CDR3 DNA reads TGCAGTGCTATAACTAGCGGTCTCTACGAGCAGTACTTC. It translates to CSAITSGLYEQYF.

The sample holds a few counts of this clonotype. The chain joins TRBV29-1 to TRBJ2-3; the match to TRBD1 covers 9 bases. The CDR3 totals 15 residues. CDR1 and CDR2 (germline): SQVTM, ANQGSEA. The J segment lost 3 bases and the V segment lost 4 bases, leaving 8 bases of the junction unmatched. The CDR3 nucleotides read TGCAGCGTTGCCCGGGACAGGGTTATGACAGATACGCAGTATTTT. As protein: CSVARDRVMTDTQYF.

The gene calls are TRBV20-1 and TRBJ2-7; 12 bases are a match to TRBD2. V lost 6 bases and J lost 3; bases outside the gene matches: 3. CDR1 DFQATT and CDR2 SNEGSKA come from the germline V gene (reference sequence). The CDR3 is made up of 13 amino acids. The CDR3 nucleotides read TGCAGTGCCGCGACTAGCGGGGGCTACGAGCAGTACTTC. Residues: CSAATSGGYEQYF.

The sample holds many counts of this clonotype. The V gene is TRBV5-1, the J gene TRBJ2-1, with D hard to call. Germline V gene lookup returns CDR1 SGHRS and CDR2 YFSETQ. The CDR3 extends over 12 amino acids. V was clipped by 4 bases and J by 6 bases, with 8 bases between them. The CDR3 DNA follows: TGCGCCAGCAGCCCCCACGGCAATGAGCAGTTCTTC. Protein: CASSPHGNEQFF. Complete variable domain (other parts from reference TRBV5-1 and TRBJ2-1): KAGVTQTPRYLIKTRGQQVTLSCSPISGHRSVSWYQQTPGQGLQFLFEYFSETQRNKGNFPGRFSGRQFSNSRSEMNVSTLELGDSALYLCASSPHGNEQFFGPGTRLTVL.

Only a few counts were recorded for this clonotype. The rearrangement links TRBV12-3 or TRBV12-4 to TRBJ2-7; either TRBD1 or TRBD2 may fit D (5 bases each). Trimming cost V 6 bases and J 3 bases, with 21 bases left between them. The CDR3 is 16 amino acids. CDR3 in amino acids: CASSPTLRDGDYEQYF. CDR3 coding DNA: TGTGCCAGCAGCCCCACGCTCCGGGACGGGGACTACGAGCAGTACTTC.

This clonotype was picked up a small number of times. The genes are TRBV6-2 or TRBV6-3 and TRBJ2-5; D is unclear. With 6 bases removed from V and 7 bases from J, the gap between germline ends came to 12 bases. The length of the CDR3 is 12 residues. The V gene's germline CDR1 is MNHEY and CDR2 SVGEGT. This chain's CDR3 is CASSPVEATQYF. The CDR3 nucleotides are TGTGCCAGCAGCCCCGTAGAGGCGACCCAGTACTTC.